This is a list of T cell receptor beta chains from one sample in a study of blood T cells in healthy people across ages. MiXCR, applied by TCRdb to the 5' RACE reads, yields one record per CDR3 protein. The data show 450,000 to 700,000 distinct CDR3 sequences, roughly a quarter seen once. The sequencing input was blood. The receptors were sampled from a woman in her sixties or seventies in good health. The CDR3 runs from the conserved cysteine through the conserved F or W. Each record gives: J gene, V gene, CDR3 protein.

J gene: TRBJ2-4; V gene: TRBV6-2/TRBV6-3; CDR3 protein: CASSTPRTPGYF
J gene: TRBJ1-1; V gene: TRBV5-1; CDR3 protein: CTSSPQVNTEAFF
J gene: -; V gene: TRBV29-1; CDR3 protein: CSALDGKTQYF
J gene: TRBJ2-3; V gene: TRBV20-1; CDR3 protein: CSAREVIRTTDTQYF
J gene: TRBJ2-2; V gene: TRBV29-1; CDR3 protein: CSVGGQRDTGELFF
J gene: TRBJ2-7; V gene: TRBV11-2; CDR3 protein: CASSLVLQGLGRKEQYF
J gene: TRBJ1-1; V gene: TRBV18; CDR3 protein: CASSPTGSGTEAFF
J gene: TRBJ1-4; V gene: TRBV7-8; CDR3 protein: CASSLRQAATNEKLFF
J gene: TRBJ2-3; V gene: TRBV6-6; CDR3 protein: CASRLTGGPTGTQYF
J gene: -; V gene: TRBV20-1; CDR3 protein: CSARVVREQFF
J gene: TRBJ2-7; V gene: TRBV7-3; CDR3 protein: CASSPYRSREQYF
J gene: TRBJ2-5; V gene: TRBV20-1; CDR3 protein: CSARWRRETQYF
J gene: TRBJ1-1; V gene: TRBV23-1; CDR3 protein: CAQGTGYTEAFF
J gene: TRBJ2-5; V gene: TRBV4-2; CDR3 protein: CASSQVLVRETQYF
J gene: -; V gene: TRBV9; CDR3 protein: CASSPYMTSGGANEQFF
J gene: TRBJ1-1; V gene: TRBV6-6; CDR3 protein: CASSLVRVDTEAFF
J gene: TRBJ2-7; V gene: TRBV29-1; CDR3 protein: CSIWTAYEQYF
J gene: TRBJ2-1; V gene: TRBV7-2; CDR3 protein: CASSLVGLAGGNEQFF
J gene: TRBJ1-2; V gene: TRBV5-1; CDR3 protein: CASSLAAGQGAYGYTF
J gene: TRBJ2-3; V gene: TRBV20-1; CDR3 protein: CSARNKGDTQYF
J gene: TRBJ1-4; V gene: TRBV29-1; CDR3 protein: CSVLDPGEKLFF
J gene: TRBJ2-7; V gene: TRBV7-2; CDR3 protein: CASSYRGGHYEQYF
J gene: TRBJ2-7; V gene: TRBV29-1; CDR3 protein: CSVFAGYEQYF
J gene: -; V gene: TRBV4-3; CDR3 protein: CASSQARGAPYEQYF
J gene: TRBJ2-7; V gene: TRBV7-9; CDR3 protein: CASSLTSSYEQYF
J gene: TRBJ2-5; V gene: TRBV12-3/TRBV12-4; CDR3 protein: CASSLRGGVRETQYF
J gene: TRBJ1-1; V gene: TRBV6-2/TRBV6-3; CDR3 protein: CASRDRADTEAFF
J gene: TRBJ2-7; V gene: TRBV12-3/TRBV12-4; CDR3 protein: CASRQATGSSYEQYF
J gene: TRBJ2-5; V gene: TRBV5-1; CDR3 protein: CASSSWGQGARETQYF
J gene: TRBJ2-3; V gene: TRBV6-5; CDR3 protein: CASSSLTQGPDTQYF
J gene: -; V gene: TRBV11-3; CDR3 protein: CASSSLAGGLQETQYF
J gene: TRBJ2-3; V gene: TRBV7-2; CDR3 protein: CASSLAQAYTDTQYF
J gene: TRBJ1-2; V gene: TRBV6-6; CDR3 protein: CASSRGEGGYTF
J gene: TRBJ1-3; V gene: TRBV7-2; CDR3 protein: CASSGGGLSGNTIYF
J gene: TRBJ2-4; V gene: TRBV12-3/TRBV12-4; CDR3 protein: CASSFFGGGLAKNIQYF
J gene: TRBJ1-3; V gene: TRBV18; CDR3 protein: CASSPSQGGSGNTIYF
J gene: TRBJ2-7; V gene: TRBV20-1; CDR3 protein: CSARVTANSYEQYF
J gene: TRBJ2-2; V gene: TRBV6-2/TRBV6-3; CDR3 protein: CASSSRSPQGGELFF
J gene: TRBJ2-3; V gene: TRBV9; CDR3 protein: CASSVVRTDTQYF
J gene: TRBJ2-4; V gene: TRBV3-1; CDR3 protein: CASSSTKNIQYF
J gene: TRBJ1-2; V gene: TRBV5-1; CDR3 protein: CASSFDSGGYTF
J gene: TRBJ2-5; V gene: TRBV7-2; CDR3 protein: CASKRGMGSETQYF
J gene: TRBJ2-1; V gene: TRBV5-1; CDR3 protein: CASIGTSGSSYNEQFF
J gene: TRBJ2-7; V gene: TRBV21-1; CDR3 protein: CASSPGPTRGDYEQYF
J gene: TRBJ2-5; V gene: TRBV7-9; CDR3 protein: CASSLFGKETQYF
J gene: TRBJ2-1; V gene: TRBV7-2; CDR3 protein: CASSFGGGGAAKSYNEQFF
J gene: TRBJ2-1; V gene: TRBV5-1; CDR3 protein: CASSSQGGPDNEQFF
J gene: TRBJ2-3; V gene: TRBV5-1; CDR3 protein: CASSILGGDTDTQYF
J gene: TRBJ2-3; V gene: TRBV6-2/TRBV6-3; CDR3 protein: CASSSLRWTGGETDTQYF
J gene: TRBJ2-6; V gene: TRBV12-3/TRBV12-4; CDR3 protein: CASGLWSSGANVLTF
J gene: TRBJ1-2; V gene: TRBV5-8; CDR3 protein: CASSRGSGYGYTF
J gene: TRBJ1-5; V gene: TRBV2; CDR3 protein: CASSGSQGEDQPQHF
J gene: TRBJ2-5; V gene: TRBV4-1; CDR3 protein: CASSQEPGQHRGTQYF
J gene: TRBJ2-5; V gene: TRBV5-5; CDR3 protein: CASNPSQETQYF
J gene: -; V gene: TRBV7-2; CDR3 protein: CASSLNEDNEQFF